This T cell receptor beta chain was sequenced in a study of radiation and T cells in renal cell carcinoma. This clone was seen only once. The assay was immunoSEQ multiplex PCR, and TCRdb's table has in-frame clones only and misses some. The repertoire consists of roughly 58,000 clones, with 65% to 80% occurring once and the leading ten covering approximately 7%. The time point was: blood 4 weeks post-SBRT, at nephrectomy. Treatment denoted: 15 Gy SBRT to primary tumor, nephrectomy 4 weeks later. Nephrectomy followed 15 Gy stereotactic body radiation by 4 weeks. Serial blood draws occurred at baseline and 2 and 4 weeks post-SBRT. Sample: blood, taken from a patient whose treatment included radiotherapy and nephrectomy. This TCR came from a man aged 60 to 69 with renal cell carcinoma.

The CDR3 DNA reads TGTGCCAGCAGCTTAGAGACTACACAGGCAGATACGCAGTATTTT. Protein: CASSLETTQADTQYF. The chain joins TRBV11-2 to TRBJ2-3, with D perhaps matching TRBD1 or TRBD2 (5 bases each). Germline V gene data show CDR1 as SGHAT and CDR2 as FQNNGV. CDR3 size: 15 residues. V lost 0 bases and J 4 bases, leaving 11 bases between the germline ends.